This entry lists 5 T cell receptor beta chains sequenced from one sample in a study of vaccination and CD4 T cells after COVID-19. Specified treatment: approximately 9-day PBMC culture with coronavirus spike peptide pools or control peptides (ViraFEST assay). Sequence data for DNA of cultured CD4+ T cells were generated by the Oncomine TCR Beta short-read assay. TCRdb reprocessed the PCR reads with MiXCR, giving one entry per CDR3 protein. The sample includes approximately 1,500 distinct CDR3 sequences, around 79% of them seen just once. Their target antigens are unknown. The material sequenced was CD4+ T cells from blood, cultured in vitro, taken after SARS-CoV-2 vaccination. The receptors stem from a human donor who had recovered from COVID-19.

The chain links TRBV25-1 to TRBJ1-2, with unresolved D. The CDR3 runs to 13 residues. Germline CDR1 is MGHDK and CDR2 is SYGVNS. V was shortened by 1 base and J by 11 bases, with 14 bases between the two germline ends. CDR3 bases: TGTGCCAGCAGTGAATCCGCAATTCCCCAATACACCTTC. Amino acid sequence: CASSESAIPQYTF.

The rearrangement uses TRBV7-8 and TRBJ1-2; no reliable D call. V was trimmed by 1 base and J by 3 bases, leaving 9 bases between them. CDR1 and CDR2 (germline): SGHVS, FQNEAQ. The CDR3 sequence is 14 residues long. The CDR3 sequence: CASSLDSPDYGYTF. CDR3 DNA: TGTGCCAGCAGCTTAGACAGTCCTGACTATGGCTACACCTTC.

The rearrangement joins TRBV6-1 to TRBJ1-5; TRBD1 aligns across 9 bases. After removal of 4 bases from V and 1 base from J, the junction contained 2 bases not matched to a gene. The CDR3 has 15 amino acids. Germline lookup yields CDR1 MNHNS and CDR2 SASEGT. CDR3 amino acids: CASSGGQGSNQPQHF. For the CDR3, the DNA is TGTGCCAGCAGTGGTGGACAGGGGAGCAATCAGCCCCAGCATTTT.

V usage is TRBV6-1 and J usage is TRBJ1-5, with D unresolved. Per the germline V gene, CDR1 is MNHNS and CDR2 is SASEGT. The CDR3 is made up of 15 amino acids. With 7 bases removed from V and 4 bases from J, the gap between germline ends came to 17 bases. CDR3 loop: CASTLGPNWNQPQHF. CDR3 nucleotide sequence: TGTGCCAGCACTCTGGGCCCGAACTGGAATCAGCCCCAGCATTTT.

Concerning this clonotype itself: At one end, the junction sequence differs from germline, possibly due to a read error. The rearrangement uses TRBV6-1 and TRBJ2-7, with TRBD1 matching over 9 bases. The CDR3 loop spans 14 amino acids. Looked up from germline, CDR1 is MNHNS and CDR2 is SASEGT. In DNA, the CDR3 is TGTGCCAGCAGCGGGGACAGGGATAACTACGAGCAGTATTTC. Amino acids: CASSGDRDNYEQYF.